Presented here are 30 T cell receptor beta chains from one specimen sequenced in a study of cytomegalovirus exposure and HLA in healthy donors. Researchers ran the PCR with 60 Vbeta and 13 Jbeta primers. Libraries were prepared by immunoSEQ multiplex PCR; TCRdb keeps only in-frame clonotypes and omits some of them. The sample yields more than 150,000 clones, roughly 83% seen once. Sample: PBMCs. The receptor source for this set is a woman aged 18-35 years in good health and CMV-seronegative.

The chain is built from TRBV7-9 and TRBJ2-7; D might be TRBD1 (5 bases). Trimming cost V 8 bases and J 5 bases, with 19 bases left between them. The CDR3 has 14 residues. CDR1 is SEHNR and CDR2 is FQNEAQ in the germline V gene (reference sequence). This CDR3 reads CASRPLLGPNEQYF. CDR3 bases: TGTGCCAGCCGACCTCTGTTGGGGCCTAACGAGCAGTACTTC. Looking up the rest from reference TRBV7-9 and TRBJ2-7 gives the full variable domain: DTGVSQNPRHKITKRGQNVTFRCDPISEHNRLYWYRQTLGQGPEFLTYFQNEAQLEKSRLLSDRFSAERPKGSFSTLEIQRTEQGDSAMYLCASRPLLGPNEQYFGPGTRLTVT.

The chain recombines TRBV11-2 with TRBJ2-1; 7 bases fit TRBD1. CDR1 and CDR2 from the germline V gene are SGHAT and FQNNGV. The CDR3 runs to 12 residues. Trimming at V came to 5 bases and at J to 10 bases, leaving 5 bases not matched to a gene. The CDR3 reads CASSVSRGEQFF. CDR3 bases: TGTGCCAGCAGCGTATCCAGGGGGGAGCAGTTCTTC.

This clone has just one count. DNA of the CDR3: TGTGCCAGCTCCCCTCTCCAGGGAAATGGCTACACCTTC. Translating it yields CASSPLQGNGYTF. This chain joins TRBV6-5 and TRBJ1-2; the D gene is possibly TRBD1 (5 bases). Germline-derived CDR1 and CDR2 are MNHEY and SVGAGI. This CDR3 is 13 amino acids long. Trimming pared 8 bases from V and 6 bases from J, leaving 16 bases between.

The chain carries TRBV4-1 and TRBJ1-2, with 7 bases fitting TRBD1. The V gene end was trimmed by 4 bases and the J gene end by 4 bases; junction bases not matched to a gene: 9. The CDR3 loop spans 15 amino acids. Germline CDR1 reads MGHRA; CDR2 reads YSYEKL. The CDR3 bases are TGCGCCAGCAGCCCGATAGGGACAGCCTTCTATGGCTACACCTTC. This translates into CASSPIGTAFYGYTF.

This rearrangement joins TRBV5-1 to TRBJ2-3, with D possibly matching TRBD1 (6 bases). CDR3 length: 15 residues. Germline CDR1 SGHRS, CDR2 YFSETQ. V dropped 5 bases and J dropped 3 bases, with 16 bases sitting between them. CDR3 in amino acids: CASSRTGMVTDTQYF. The CDR3 region has the DNA TGCGCCAGCAGTCGTACAGGGATGGTTACAGATACGCAGTATTTT.

The chain uses TRBV18 and TRBJ1-1, with 9 positions matching TRBD1. V lost 1 base and J lost 3; bases outside the gene matches: 3. This CDR3 has 15 amino acids. CDR1 is KGHSH and CDR2 is LQKENI in the germline V gene. The chain's CDR3 is CASSPRQGGDTEAFF. The CDR3 bases are TGTGCCAGCTCACCACGACAGGGGGGAGACACTGAAGCTTTCTTT.

V gene TRBV19 combines with J gene TRBJ1-5; possibly TRBD1 for D (6 bases). The CDR3 consists of 16 residues. V gave up 10 bases and J gave up 0 bases, with 19 bases separating them. Germline CDR1 LNHDA, CDR2 SQIVND (reference sequence). The CDR3 here is CATSSRQVYSNQPQHF. CDR3 in DNA: TGTGCCACCTCCTCCAGACAGGTATATAGCAATCAGCCCCAGCATTTT.

The V and J genes are TRBV5-1 and TRBJ2-1; 7 bases are shared with TRBD1. The CDR3 is made up of 15 amino acids. In germline, CDR1 is SGHRS, CDR2 YFSETQ. V shed 4 bases and J 4 bases; nucleotides not matched to a gene: 8. The CDR3 DNA sequence: TGCGCCAGCAGCCCCTCGACAGGGATATACAATGAGCAGTTCTTC. This translates into CASSPSTGIYNEQFF.

Remarks on this clone: In the same sample, other DNA sequences code for this CDR3. The genes are TRBV27 and TRBJ2-7; possible D gene TRBD1, 6 bases. The V gene's germline CDR1 is MNHEY and CDR2 SMNVEV (reference sequence). V lost 2 bases to trimming and J lost 4 bases, with 12 bases between them. The CDR3 totals 14 residues. The CDR3 DNA sequence: TGTGCCAGCAGTTTAGAGGGACAAACTTACGAGCAGTACTTC. It translates to CASSLEGQTYEQYF.

This clone was counted a few times. The chain employs TRBV10-1 and TRBJ2-7, with 7 bases aligning to TRBD1. The CDR3 is 14 residues long. The V gene end was trimmed by 5 bases and the J gene end by 6 bases; junction bases not matched to a gene: 10. CDR1 and CDR2 from the germline V gene are WNHNN and SYGVQD (reference sequence). The DNA for the CDR3 is TGCGCCAGCAGTTCACATAACCAGGGGGTCGAGCAGTACTTC. Amino acids: CASSSHNQGVEQYF.

J is TRBJ1-1 and V is TRBV5-1; TRBD1 aligns across 10 bases. In germline, CDR1 is SGHRS, CDR2 YFSETQ. The CDR3 totals 12 residues. The trim removed 4 bases at V and 10 bases at J, leaving 4 bases unmatched. In nucleotides, the CDR3 is TGCGCCAGCAGCCCCCGACAGGGGGCAGCTTTCTTT. Protein product: CASSPRQGAAFF.

V gene TRBV5-1 combines with J gene TRBJ2-7, with D possibly TRBD2 on 6 matching bases. CDR3 length equals 14 residues. The germline gives CDR1 SGHRS, CDR2 YFSETQ. Trimming removed 5 bases from V and 7 bases from J, with 19 bases in between. The CDR3, as DNA: TGCGCCAGCAGTTATGATCTCGGGACTTCTGAGCAGTACTTC. Protein product: CASSYDLGTSEQYF.

J is TRBJ2-1 and V is TRBV27, with D maybe TRBD1 (5 bases). Trimming left V 8 bases short and J 8 bases short, with 19 bases between. The CDR3 extends over 14 amino acids. The germline gives CDR1 MNHEY, CDR2 SMNVEV (reference sequence). In nucleotides, the CDR3 is TGTGCCAGCGCCGATAGGGGCGCTTGGTATGAGCAGTTCTTC. Translating gives CASADRGAWYEQFF.

The chain couples TRBV5-1 to TRBJ1-2; 9 bases align to TRBD1. From germline, CDR1 is SGHRS and CDR2 YFSETQ. Trimming at V came to 4 bases and at J to 3 bases, leaving 7 bases not matched to a gene. The CDR3 totals 15 residues. The chain's CDR3 is CASSEAGQGYYGYTF. The CDR3 DNA reads TGCGCCAGCAGCGAAGCGGGACAGGGTTACTATGGCTACACCTTC. The full variable domain, completed using reference TRBV5-1 and TRBJ1-2, is KAGVTQTPRYLIKTRGQQVTLSCSPISGHRSVSWYQQTPGQGLQFLFEYFSETQRNKGNFPGRFSGRQFSNSRSEMNVSTLELGDSALYLCASSEAGQGYYGYTFGSGTRLTVV.

This clone was recorded only once. This chain links TRBV6-1 with TRBJ2-2; possibly TRBD2 for D (7 bases). There are 14 residues in the CDR3. Trimming removed 6 bases from V and 7 bases from J, with 15 bases in between. Germline values: CDR1 MNHNS, CDR2 SASEGT. The CDR3 spells CASRGRGAGGELFF. CDR3 nucleotide sequence: TGTGCCAGCAGAGGACGGGGGGCCGGCGGGGAGCTGTTTTTT.

The chain combines TRBV5-1 with TRBJ1-1, with D unclear. Between the trimmed V and J ends, which lost 1 base and 0 bases, there was a span of 10 bases. Germline V lookup: CDR1 SGHRS, CDR2 YFSETQ. The CDR3 is 15 amino acids. This chain's CDR3 is CASSLKQPVNTEAFF. In nucleotides, the CDR3 is TGCGCCAGCAGCTTGAAACAGCCGGTGAACACTGAAGCTTTCTTT. The full variable domain, completed using reference TRBV5-1 and TRBJ1-1, is KAGVTQTPRYLIKTRGQQVTLSCSPISGHRSVSWYQQTPGQGLQFLFEYFSETQRNKGNFPGRFSGRQFSNSRSEMNVSTLELGDSALYLCASSLKQPVNTEAFFGQGTRLTVV.

The chain carries TRBV20-1 and TRBJ2-4, with 9 bases aligning to TRBD2. Germline V gene data show CDR1 as DFQATT and CDR2 as SNEGSKA (reference sequence). Trimming at V came to 1 base and at J to 13 bases, leaving 2 bases not matched to a gene. The CDR3 contains 11 residues. CDR3 sequence: CSARGGLAQYF. The CDR3 DNA is TGCAGTGCTAGAGGAGGACTAGCGCAGTACTTC.

This chain uses TRBV5-1 with TRBJ2-7, with D tentatively TRBD1 (5 bases). The V gene lost 0 bases and the J gene lost 2 bases, with 21 bases spanning the gap. The CDR3 covers 18 residues. The germline V gene has CDR1 SGHRS and CDR2 YFSETQ. CDR3 region: CASSLVVAIQGMAYEQYF. CDR3 in DNA: TGCGCCAGCAGCTTGGTTGTTGCGATCCAGGGTATGGCCTACGAGCAGTACTTC.

The V and J genes are TRBV28 and TRBJ1-2; no clear D. The germline V and J ends were trimmed by 3 bases and 4 bases, with 9 bases remaining between them. CDR3 length: 13 residues. CDR1 is MDHEN and CDR2 is SYDVKM in the germline V gene. DNA for the CDR3: TGTGCCAGCAGTTTTGCGCTCCTCTATGGCTACACCTTC. This codes for CASSFALLYGYTF.

The chain is built from TRBV6-5 and TRBJ2-1; 7 bases align to TRBD1. Per germline, CDR1 MNHEY and CDR2 SVGAGI. This CDR3 region has 15 residues. J gave up 9 bases and V 3 bases, and 11 bases lay outside the gene matches. CDR3 DNA: TGTGCCAGCAGTTATAGCCACAGGGGTGGGAGTGAGCAGTTCTTC. This codes for CASSYSHRGGSEQFF.

V is TRBV7-9 and J is TRBJ1-2; maybe TRBD1 (6 bases). The germline gives CDR1 SEHNR, CDR2 FQNEAQ (reference sequence). The CDR3 spans 13 residues. Deletions cut 5 bases from V and 8 bases from J, with 15 bases between. CDR3 amino acids: CASSAAGTRGYTF. CDR3 nucleotide sequence: TGTGCCAGCAGCGCGGCCGGGACACGGGGCTACACCTTC.

This clone came up a few times. The gene calls are TRBV6-1 and TRBJ2-6, with D possibly being TRBD1 (6 bases). The CDR3 is 17 amino acids. Trimming removed 4 bases from V and 1 base from J, with 14 bases in between. Germline V gene sequence: CDR1 MNHNS, CDR2 SASEGT. The chain's CDR3 is CASSVVGTKSGANVLTF. CDR3 coding DNA: TGTGCCAGCAGTGTAGTAGGGACAAAGTCTGGGGCCAACGTCCTGACTTTC.

The CDR3 nucleotides read TGTGCCAGCAGCTTTGGGTGGCTACGAGGGCAGTACTTC. This translates into CASSFGWLRGQYF. This sequence joins TRBV5-8 and TRBJ2-7; D call uncertain. Germline CDR1 and CDR2: SGHTS and YDEGEE. The CDR3 is 13 residues long. Trimming removed 2 bases at V and 9 bases at J, with 15 bases between.

DNA for the CDR3: TGCGCCAGCAGCTTGGATATAGCCGGGGAACTGTTTTTT. Its protein product is CASSLDIAGELFF. The rearrangement links TRBV5-1 to TRBJ1-4, with no clear D. The germline V gene has CDR1 SGHRS and CDR2 YFSETQ. The CDR3 is made up of 13 amino acids. Trimming took off 0 bases at V and 12 bases at J, with 12 bases between the two ends.

There are a few counts of this clone. Mismatch with germline at one junction end may stem from a read error. The chain combines TRBV7-9 with TRBJ1-1; no firm D call. CDR1 is SEHNR and CDR2 is FQNEAQ in the germline V gene (reference sequence). This CDR3 has 15 amino acids. The CDR3 protein is CSSSLTPPTHTEAFF. CDR3 DNA: TGTTCCAGCAGCTTAACTCCTCCGACACACACTGAAGCTTTCTTT.

For this clone: Within the sample, other DNA sequences also encode this same CDR3. The genes are TRBV6-1 and TRBJ1-2; D gene uncertain. This CDR3 comprises 14 residues. Deletions cut 0 bases from V and 8 bases from J, with 13 bases between. Per the germline V gene, CDR1 is MNHNS and CDR2 is SASEGT. The DNA of the CDR3 is TGTGCCAGCAGTGAAGCGGGGAGGGTGGGCGGCTACACCTTC. Amino acids: CASSEAGRVGGYTF.

The chain employs TRBV5-1 and TRBJ1-1, with a tentative D call TRBD1 (5 bases). This CDR3 spans 14 amino acids. CDR1 is SGHRS, CDR2 YFSETQ, per germline. V was cut by 0 bases and J by 2 bases, with 8 bases left in between. This CDR3 reads CASSLGGVNTEAFF. The CDR3 region has the DNA TGCGCCAGCAGCTTGGGGGGGGTTAACACTGAAGCTTTCTTT.

The V and J genes are TRBV19 and TRBJ1-6; TRBD1 might be the D (5 bases). The CDR3 runs to 13 residues. Trimming removed 7 bases at V and 8 bases at J, with 12 bases between. Germline V gives CDR1 LNHDA, CDR2 SQIVND (reference sequence). This CDR3 reads CASTMGGDSPLHF. The CDR3 DNA follows: TGTGCCAGTACCATGGGGGGGGATTCACCCCTCCACTTT.

CDR3 residues: CASSSRTEDTEAFF. The CDR3 DNA reads TGTGCCAGTAGTTCCCGGACAGAAGACACTGAAGCTTTCTTT. This chain connects TRBV19 to TRBJ1-1; a weak D match, TRBD1 (6 bases). Trimming cost V 5 bases and J 3 bases, with 13 bases left between them. CDR1 LNHDA and CDR2 SQIVND come from the germline V gene (reference sequence). This CDR3 comprises 14 residues.

V and J are TRBV6-5 and TRBJ1-1; D is possibly TRBD1 (6 bases). The ends were cut back, 2 bases at V and 5 bases at J, with 15 bases in the middle. Germline loops: CDR1 MNHEY, CDR2 SVGAGI. The CDR3 runs to 15 residues. CDR3 sequence reads: CASSYAGVEDTEAFF. For the CDR3, the DNA is TGTGCCAGCAGTTACGCAGGGGTTGAGGATACTGAAGCTTTCTTT.